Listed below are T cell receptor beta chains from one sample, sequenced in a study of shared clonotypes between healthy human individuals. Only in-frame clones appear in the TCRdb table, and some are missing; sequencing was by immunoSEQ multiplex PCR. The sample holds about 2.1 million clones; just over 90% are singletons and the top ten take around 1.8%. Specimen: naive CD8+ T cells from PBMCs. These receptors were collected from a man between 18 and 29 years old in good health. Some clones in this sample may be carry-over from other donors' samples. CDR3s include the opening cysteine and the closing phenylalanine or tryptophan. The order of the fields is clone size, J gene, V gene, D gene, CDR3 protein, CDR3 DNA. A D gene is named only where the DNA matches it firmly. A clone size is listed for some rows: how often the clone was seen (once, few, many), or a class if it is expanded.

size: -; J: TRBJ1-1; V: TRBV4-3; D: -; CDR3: CASSQGLFTEAFF; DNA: TGCGCCAGCAGCCAGGGACTCTTTACTGAAGCTTTCTTT
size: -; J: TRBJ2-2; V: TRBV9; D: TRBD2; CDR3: CASSVEASGKNTGELFF; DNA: TGTGCCAGCAGCGTAGAGGCTAGCGGCAAGAACACCGGGGAGCTGTTTTTT
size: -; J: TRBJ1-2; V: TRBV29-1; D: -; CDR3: CSALVALYSGYTF; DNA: TGCAGCGCCCTAGTCGCCCTTTACAGCGGCTACACCTTC
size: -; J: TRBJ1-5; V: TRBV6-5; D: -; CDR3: CASTTSLGGQPQHF; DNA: TGTGCCAGCACCACAAGTTTGGGTGGTCAGCCCCAGCATTTT
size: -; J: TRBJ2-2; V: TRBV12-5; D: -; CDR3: CASEDRNTGELFF; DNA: TGTGCTAGTGAGGATCGTAACACCGGGGAGCTGTTTTTT
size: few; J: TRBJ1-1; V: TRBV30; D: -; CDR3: CAWSVMENTEAFF; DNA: TGTGCCTGGAGTGTAATGGAGAACACTGAAGCTTTCTTT
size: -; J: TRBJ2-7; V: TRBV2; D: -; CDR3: CASAAGPYEQYF; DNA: TGTGCCAGCGCGGCAGGGCCCTACGAGCAGTACTTC
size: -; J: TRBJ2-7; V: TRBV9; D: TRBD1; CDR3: CASSASAGGGYEQYF; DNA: TGTGCCAGCAGCGCCTCCGCAGGGGGCGGCTACGAGCAGTACTTC
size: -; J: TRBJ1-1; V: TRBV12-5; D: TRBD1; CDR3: CASGPRGRYTEAFF; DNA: TGTGCTAGTGGGCCCAGGGGGCGGTATACTGAAGCTTTCTTT
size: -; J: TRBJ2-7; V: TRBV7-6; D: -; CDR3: CASSLGGPGYEQYF; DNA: TGTGCCAGCAGCTTGGGGGGTCCAGGCTACGAGCAGTACTTC
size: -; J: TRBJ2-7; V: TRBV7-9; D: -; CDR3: CASSLYAAVGGEQYF; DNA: TGTGCCAGCAGCTTATACGCCGCGGTGGGAGGCGAGCAGTACTTC
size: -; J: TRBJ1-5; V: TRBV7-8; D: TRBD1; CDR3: CASSTWDRNNQPQHF; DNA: TGTGCCAGCAGCACATGGGACAGAAACAATCAGCCCCAGCATTTT
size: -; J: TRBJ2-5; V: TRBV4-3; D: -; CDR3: CASSQVNGDRQETQYF; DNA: TGCGCCAGCAGCCAAGTAAATGGGGACCGACAAGAGACCCAGTACTTC
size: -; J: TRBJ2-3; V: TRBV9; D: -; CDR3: CASSPQKGTDTQYF; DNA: TGTGCCAGCAGCCCCCAGAAAGGCACAGATACGCAGTATTTT
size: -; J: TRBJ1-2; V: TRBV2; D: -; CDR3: CASDQGHIYGYTF; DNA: TGTGCCAGCGACCAGGGCCATATCTATGGCTACACCTTC
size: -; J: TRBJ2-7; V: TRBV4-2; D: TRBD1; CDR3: CASSRPGQHNYEQYF; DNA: TGTGCCAGCAGCCGCCCGGGACAGCACAACTACGAGCAGTACTTC
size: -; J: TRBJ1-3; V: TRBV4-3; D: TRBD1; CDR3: CASSQDSQGGGNTIYF; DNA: TGCGCCAGCAGCCAAGATAGTCAAGGGGGCGGAAACACCATATATTTT
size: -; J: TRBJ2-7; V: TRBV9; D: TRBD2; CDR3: CASSVVASGMDEQYF; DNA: TGTGCCAGCAGCGTAGTGGCTAGCGGGATGGACGAGCAGTACTTC
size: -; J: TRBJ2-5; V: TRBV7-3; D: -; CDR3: CASSSLGGLQETQYF; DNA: TGTGCCAGCAGCTCCCTGGGGGGGCTTCAAGAGACCCAGTACTTC
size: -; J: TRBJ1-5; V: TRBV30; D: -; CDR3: CAWSAGINQPQHF; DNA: TGTGCCTGGAGCGCAGGGATCAATCAGCCCCAGCATTTT
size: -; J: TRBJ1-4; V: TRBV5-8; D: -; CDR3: CASSLAPRLFF; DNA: TGTGCCAGCAGCTTGGCTCCGCGTCTGTTTTTT
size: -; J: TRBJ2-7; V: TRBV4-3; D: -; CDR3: CASSQDRPGTYEQYF; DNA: TGCGCCAGCAGCCAAGATCGGCCGGGGACCTACGAGCAGTACTTC
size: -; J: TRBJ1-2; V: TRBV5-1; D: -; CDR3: CASSLGSANYGYTF; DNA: TGCGCCAGCAGCTTGGGGTCAGCTAACTATGGCTACACCTTC
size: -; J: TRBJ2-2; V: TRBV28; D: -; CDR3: CASSLGYTGELFF; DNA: TGTGCCAGCAGTTTAGGGTACACCGGGGAGCTGTTTTTT
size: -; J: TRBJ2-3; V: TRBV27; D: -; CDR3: CASSLSSRQPTDTQYF; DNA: TGTGCCAGCAGTTTATCCTCTCGACAGCCCACAGATACGCAGTATTTT
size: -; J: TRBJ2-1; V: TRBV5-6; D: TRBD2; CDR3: CASSLIREGRYNEQFF; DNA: TGTGCCAGCAGCTTGATCCGGGAGGGCCGCTACAATGAGCAGTTCTTC
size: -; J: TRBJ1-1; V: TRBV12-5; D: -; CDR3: CASGLTGGTHTEAFF; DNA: TGTGCTAGTGGTTTGACTGGGGGGACCCACACTGAAGCTTTCTTT
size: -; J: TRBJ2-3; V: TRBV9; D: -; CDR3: CASSPPVWGAGTDTQYF; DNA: TGTGCCAGCAGCCCCCCTGTGTGGGGGGCAGGCACAGATACGCAGTATTTT
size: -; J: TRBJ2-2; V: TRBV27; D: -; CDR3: CASSLPGGELFF; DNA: TGTGCCAGCAGTTTACCCGGAGGGGAGCTGTTTTTT
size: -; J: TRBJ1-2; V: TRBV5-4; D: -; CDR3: CASTEEEIELNYGYTF; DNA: TGTGCCAGCACCGAGGAGGAGATAGAACTCAACTATGGCTACACCTTC
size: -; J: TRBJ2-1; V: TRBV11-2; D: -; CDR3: CASSLDLGPPKQFF; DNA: TGTGCCAGCAGCTTAGATTTAGGCCCACCAAAGCAGTTCTTC
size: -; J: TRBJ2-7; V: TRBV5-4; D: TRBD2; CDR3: CASSFRGRGNYEQYF; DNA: TGTGCCAGCAGCTTTCGCGGGAGGGGGAACTACGAGCAGTACTTC
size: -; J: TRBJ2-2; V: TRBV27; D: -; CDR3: CASSWGLNTGELFF; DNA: TGTGCCAGCAGTTGGGGCTTAAACACCGGGGAGCTGTTTTTT
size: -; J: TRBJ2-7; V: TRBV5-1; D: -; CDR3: CASSSLTAANYEQYF; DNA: TGCGCCAGCAGCAGCCTTACCGCCGCTAACTACGAGCAGTACTTC